The sequence of this TCR beta chain was determined in a study of cytomegalovirus exposure and HLA in healthy donors. PCR used 60 Vbeta primers and 13 Jbeta primers. TCRdb's copy holds only in-frame clones and misses some; the assay was immunoSEQ multiplex PCR. Here the sample spans about 140,000 clones, around three quarters being singletons. This CDR3 comprises 15 residues. Germline V CDR1 and CDR2: SEHNR, FQNEAQ (reference sequence). Trimming left V 2 bases short and J 0 bases short, with 10 bases between. The origin of this receptor is a woman aged 40 to 55 in good health and CMV-seronegative. V gene TRBV7-9 combines with J gene TRBJ1-1; D remains unclear. Material: PBMCs. In DNA form, the CDR3 reads TGTGCCAGCAGCTTATATCCCGGGATGAACACTGAAGCTTTCTTT. Residues: CASSLYPGMNTEAFF.